The rows below give T cell receptor beta chains drawn from one sample of a study of cytomegalovirus exposure and HLA in healthy donors. TCRdb keeps only in-frame clones here, not all; method: immunoSEQ multiplex PCR. Of some 170,000 clones listed, approximately 70% are singletons. The sequencing input was PBMCs. The origin of the receptors is a human donor in good health. The CDR3 runs from the conserved cysteine through the conserved F or W.

J gene | V gene | CDR3 protein
TRBJ2-3 | TRBV5-1 | CASSLVAGVSTDTQYF
TRBJ2-2 | TRBV2 | CASSADREGTGELFF
TRBJ1-2 | TRBV19 | CASSIGQFYGYTF
TRBJ2-3 | TRBV7-9 | CASSSSGGGTDTQYF
TRBJ2-1 | TRBV7-2 | CASSSMAARYDEQFF
TRBJ2-7 | TRBV5-4 | CASSLEQGPSYEQYF
TRBJ2-7 | TRBV29-1 | CSVDSPGGIYEQYF
TRBJ1-2 | TRBV18 | CASSPSAGTGDYGYTF
TRBJ1-2 | TRBV4-3 | CASSQATGDYGYTF
TRBJ2-1 | TRBV7-9 | CASSPPGQGADEQFF
TRBJ2-2 | TRBV27 | CASSWTGGPVTGELFF
TRBJ1-5 | TRBV6-1 | CASSLSGTENQPQHF
TRBJ2-5 | TRBV5-6 | CASSAGGETQYF
TRBJ2-3 | TRBV7-2 | CASSRLAGGLSTDTQYF
TRBJ1-1 | TRBV6-5 | CASSLTGQTGAFF
TRBJ2-3 | TRBV7-2 | CASSLVTGGSTDTQYF
TRBJ1-2 | TRBV25-1 | CASSDPGHRGGLNGYTF
TRBJ2-2 | TRBV18 | CASSPQAGHGELFF
TRBJ2-7 | TRBV7-2 | CASSLVSGSDEQYF
TRBJ2-7 | TRBV7-3 | CASSGGDRGFEQYF
TRBJ2-7 | TRBV6-5 | CASSRTGGPYEQYF
TRBJ1-1 | TRBV18 | CASSPGTGQTFAEAFF
TRBJ1-6 | TRBV9 | CASSVAGTDNSPLHF
TRBJ1-3 | TRBV19 | CASSMMGLGAGNTIYF
TRBJ1-2 | TRBV5-1 | CASSLEGQGFYGYTF
TRBJ1-1 | TRBV7-6 | CASSLNSRTEAFF
TRBJ2-5 | TRBV9 | CASSVLSGGTETQYF
TRBJ2-7 | TRBV20-1 | CSAQGGDEQYF
TRBJ2-7 | TRBV29-1 | CSAQGLDSYEQYF
TRBJ2-7 | TRBV6-5 | CASSYSTGEESYEQYF
TRBJ1-2 | TRBV6-5 | CASRVGRWAPYGYTF
TRBJ2-4 | TRBV19 | CASTPRTGANIQYF
TRBJ1-3 | TRBV18 | CASSPGAGSGNTIYF
TRBJ1-6 | TRBV29-1 | CSVEAGEGSPLHF
TRBJ1-2 | TRBV7-9 | CASSPPREDGYTF
TRBJ1-2 | TRBV9 | CASSVGTMGNYGYTF
TRBJ1-2 | TRBV5-5 | CASSLGRTNYGYTF
TRBJ2-5 | TRBV29-1 | CSERSRQETQYF
TRBJ2-5 | TRBV5-6 | CASSLKPTQETQYF
TRBJ1-3 | TRBV28 | CASSYRGPSGNTIYF
TRBJ2-1 | TRBV30 | CAWSVYNNEQFF
TRBJ1-1 | TRBV7-6 | CASSLSGQGGSEAFF
TRBJ1-2 | TRBV19 | CASTSGDTYYGYTF
TRBJ2-7 | TRBV5-4 | CASSGGPQGKFDEQYF
TRBJ2-2 | TRBV5-1 | CASYRELNTGELFF
TRBJ1-5 | TRBV4-1 | CASSRDGQDNQPQHF
TRBJ2-7 | TRBV2 | CASKELSSYEQYF
TRBJ1-2 | TRBV6-1 | CASTPTPGQRSYTF
TRBJ1-4 | TRBV28 | CASSLDFEKLFF
TRBJ2-3 | TRBV7-2 | CASSSRDRGTDTQYF